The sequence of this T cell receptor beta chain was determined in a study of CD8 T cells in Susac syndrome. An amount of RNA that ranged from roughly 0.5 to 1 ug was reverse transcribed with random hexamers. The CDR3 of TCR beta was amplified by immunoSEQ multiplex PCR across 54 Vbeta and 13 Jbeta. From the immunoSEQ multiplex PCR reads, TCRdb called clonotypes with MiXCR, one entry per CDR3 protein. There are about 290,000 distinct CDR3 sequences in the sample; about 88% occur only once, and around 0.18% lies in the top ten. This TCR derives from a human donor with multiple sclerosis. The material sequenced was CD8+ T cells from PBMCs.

CDR3 bases: TGCGCCAGCAGCCCTGGGACAGGGGGCACGGAGACCCAGTACTTC. Its protein product is CASSPGTGGTETQYF. This rearrangement joins TRBV4-1 to TRBJ2-5; TRBD1 matches at 12 bases. Trimming removed 4 bases from V and 5 bases from J; junction bases left unmatched: 5. This CDR3 has 15 amino acids. The germline V gene has CDR1 MGHRA and CDR2 YSYEKL.